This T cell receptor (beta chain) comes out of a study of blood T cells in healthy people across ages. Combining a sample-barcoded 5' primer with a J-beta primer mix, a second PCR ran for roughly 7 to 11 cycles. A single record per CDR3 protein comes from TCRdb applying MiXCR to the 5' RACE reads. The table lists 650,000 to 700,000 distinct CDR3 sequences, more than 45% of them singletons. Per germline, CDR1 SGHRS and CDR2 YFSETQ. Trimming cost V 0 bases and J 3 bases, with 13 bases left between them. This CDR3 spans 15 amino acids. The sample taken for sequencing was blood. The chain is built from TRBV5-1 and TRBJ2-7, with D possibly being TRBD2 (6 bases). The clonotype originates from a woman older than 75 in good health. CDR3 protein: CASSLDGSNYYEQYF. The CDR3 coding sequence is TGCGCCAGCAGCTTGGACGGGAGCAACTACTACGAGCAGTACTTC.